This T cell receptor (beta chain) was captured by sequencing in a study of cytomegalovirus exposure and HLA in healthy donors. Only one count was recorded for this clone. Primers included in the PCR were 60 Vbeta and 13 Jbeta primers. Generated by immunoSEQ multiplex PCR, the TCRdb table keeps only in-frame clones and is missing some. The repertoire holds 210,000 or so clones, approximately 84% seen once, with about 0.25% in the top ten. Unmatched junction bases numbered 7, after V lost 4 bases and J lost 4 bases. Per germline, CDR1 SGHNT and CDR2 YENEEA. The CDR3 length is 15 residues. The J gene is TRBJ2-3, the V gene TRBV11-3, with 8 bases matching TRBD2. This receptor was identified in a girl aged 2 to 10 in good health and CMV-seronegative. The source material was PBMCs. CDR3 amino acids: CASSSLSAGADTQYF. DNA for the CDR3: TGTGCCAGCAGCTCCCTTTCAGCGGGAGCAGATACGCAGTATTTT.